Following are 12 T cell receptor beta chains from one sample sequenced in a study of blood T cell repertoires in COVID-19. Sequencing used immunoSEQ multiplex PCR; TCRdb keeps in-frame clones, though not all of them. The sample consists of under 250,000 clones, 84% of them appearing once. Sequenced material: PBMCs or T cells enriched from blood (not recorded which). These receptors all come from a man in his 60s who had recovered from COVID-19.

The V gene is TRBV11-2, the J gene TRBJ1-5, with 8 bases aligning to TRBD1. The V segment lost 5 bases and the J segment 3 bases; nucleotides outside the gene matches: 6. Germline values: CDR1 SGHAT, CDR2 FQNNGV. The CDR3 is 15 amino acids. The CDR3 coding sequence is TGTGCCAGCAGCCGAACAGGGGGTTCCAATCAGCCCCAGCATTTT. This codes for CASSRTGGSNQPQHF.

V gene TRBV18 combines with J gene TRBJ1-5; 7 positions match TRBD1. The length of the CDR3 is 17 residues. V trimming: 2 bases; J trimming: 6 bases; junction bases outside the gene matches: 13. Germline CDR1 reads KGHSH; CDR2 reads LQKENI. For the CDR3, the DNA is TGTGCCAGCTCACCAGTGGCAGGGGGGCGACGCACTCAGCCCCAGCATTTT. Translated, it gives CASSPVAGGRRTQPQHF.

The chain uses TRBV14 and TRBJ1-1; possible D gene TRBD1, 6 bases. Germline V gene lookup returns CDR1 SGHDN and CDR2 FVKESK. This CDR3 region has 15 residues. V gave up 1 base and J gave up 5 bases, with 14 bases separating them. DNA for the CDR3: TGTGCCAGCAGCCAAGGGGGACACCAAGGAACTGAAGCTTTCTTT. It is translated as CASSQGGHQGTEAFF.

CDR3 loop: CASAGSSEGQNTEAFF. The CDR3 DNA follows: TGTGCCAGCGCAGGTTCGTCGGAGGGGCAGAACACTGAAGCTTTCTTT. The chain recombines TRBV2 with TRBJ1-1; tentative D call: TRBD1 (5 bases). The CDR3 covers 16 residues. Germline CDR1 SNHLY, CDR2 FYNNEI. V lost 8 bases and J 1 base, leaving 20 bases between the germline ends.

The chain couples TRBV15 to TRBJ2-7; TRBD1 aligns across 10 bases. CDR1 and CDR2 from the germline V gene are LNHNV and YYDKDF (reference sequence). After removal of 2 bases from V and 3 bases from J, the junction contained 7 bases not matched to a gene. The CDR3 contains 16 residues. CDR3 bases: TGTGCCACCAGCAGAAGGACAGGGGGTTTCTTCTACGAGCAGTACTTC. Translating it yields CATSRRTGGFFYEQYF.

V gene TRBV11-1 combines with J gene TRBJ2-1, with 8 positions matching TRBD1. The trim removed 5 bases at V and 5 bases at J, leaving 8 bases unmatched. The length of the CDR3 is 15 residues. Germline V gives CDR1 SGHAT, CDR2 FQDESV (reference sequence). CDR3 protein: CASSPSWTGHNEQFF. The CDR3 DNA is TGTGCCAGCAGCCCTAGTTGGACAGGGCACAATGAGCAGTTCTTC.

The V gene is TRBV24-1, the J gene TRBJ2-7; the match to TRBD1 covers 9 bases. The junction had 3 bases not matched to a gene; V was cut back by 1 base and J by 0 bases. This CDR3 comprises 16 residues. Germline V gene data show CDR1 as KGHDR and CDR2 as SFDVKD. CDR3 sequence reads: CATSDFLTGGSYEQYF. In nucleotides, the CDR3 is TGTGCCACCAGTGATTTTCTGACAGGGGGCTCCTACGAGCAGTACTTC.

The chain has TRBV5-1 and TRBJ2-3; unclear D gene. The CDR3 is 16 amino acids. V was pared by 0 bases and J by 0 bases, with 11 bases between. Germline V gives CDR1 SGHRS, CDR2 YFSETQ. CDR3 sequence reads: CASSLAAQTSTDTQYF. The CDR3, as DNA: TGCGCCAGCAGCTTGGCAGCGCAGACTAGCACAGATACGCAGTATTTT.

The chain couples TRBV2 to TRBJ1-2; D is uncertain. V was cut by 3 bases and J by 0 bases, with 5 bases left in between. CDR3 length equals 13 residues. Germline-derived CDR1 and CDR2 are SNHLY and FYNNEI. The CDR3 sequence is CASSDEANYGYTF. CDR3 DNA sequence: TGTGCCAGCAGTGACGAGGCTAACTATGGCTACACCTTC.

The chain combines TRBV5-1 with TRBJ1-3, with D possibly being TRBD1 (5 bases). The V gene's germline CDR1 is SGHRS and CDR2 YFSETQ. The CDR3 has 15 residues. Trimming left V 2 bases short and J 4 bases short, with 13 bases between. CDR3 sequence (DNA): TGCGCCAGCAGCTTCTTTCAGGGTGGCGGAAACACCATATATTTT. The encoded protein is CASSFFQGGGNTIYF.

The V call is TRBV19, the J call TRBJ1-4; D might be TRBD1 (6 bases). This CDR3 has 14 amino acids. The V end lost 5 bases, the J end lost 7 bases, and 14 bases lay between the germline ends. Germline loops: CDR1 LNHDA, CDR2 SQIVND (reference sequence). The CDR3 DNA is TGTGCCAGTAGTCAACAGGGCTTGGGTGAAAAACTGTTTTTT. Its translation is CASSQQGLGEKLFF. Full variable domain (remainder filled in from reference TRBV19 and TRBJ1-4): DGGITQSPKYLFRKEGQNVTLSCEQNLNHDAMYWYRQDPGQGLRLIYYSQIVNDFQKGDIAEGYSVSREKKESFPLTVTSAQKNPTAFYLCASSQQGLGEKLFFGSGTQLSVL.

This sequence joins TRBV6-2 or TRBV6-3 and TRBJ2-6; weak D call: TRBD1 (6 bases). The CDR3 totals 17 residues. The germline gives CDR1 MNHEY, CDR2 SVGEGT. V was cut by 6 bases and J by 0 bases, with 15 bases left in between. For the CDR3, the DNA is TGTGCCAGCAGCCACAGGGCCTCACCCTCTGGGGCCAACGTCCTGACTTTC. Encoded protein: CASSHRASPSGANVLTF.